The 24 T cell receptor beta chains reported below all come from one sample, sequenced in a study of cytomegalovirus exposure and HLA in healthy donors. Repertoires were generated with immunoSEQ multiplex PCR, while TCRdb's copy carries only in-frame clones and drops some. Here the sample spans roughly 330,000 clones, 87% being singletons. Sequencing input: PBMCs. The receptors originated from a woman younger than 45 in good health and CMV-seropositive.

The V and J genes are TRBV4-1 and TRBJ2-7, with 12 bases fitting TRBD1. From germline, CDR1 is MGHRA and CDR2 YSYEKL. The CDR3 has 15 residues. Germline trimming cut 3 bases from V and 6 bases from J; bases unmatched to any gene: 6. CDR3 sequence reads: CASSQTGTGGGEQYF. CDR3 nucleotides: TGCGCCAGCAGCCAGACCGGGACAGGGGGCGGCGAGCAGTACTTC.

The rearrangement uses TRBV5-1 and TRBJ1-5; D is unclear. Germline assignment: CDR1 SGHRS and CDR2 YFSETQ. The CDR3 length is 13 residues. Trimming removed 0 bases from V and 4 bases from J, with 5 bases in between. In DNA, the CDR3 is TGCGCCAGCAGCTTGGGAAATAATCAGCCCCAGCATTTT. This translates into CASSLGNNQPQHF.

The chain links TRBV28 to TRBJ2-7; D not certain. Germline V gene sequence: CDR1 MDHEN, CDR2 SYDVKM. Deletions cut 5 bases from V and 6 bases from J, with 11 bases between. This CDR3 has 12 residues. The CDR3 protein is CASSPLAFEQYF. CDR3 in DNA: TGTGCCAGCAGTCCCCTCGCGTTCGAGCAGTACTTC.

The chain joins TRBV19 to TRBJ1-6; 7 bases are a match to TRBD1. With 1 base clipped from V and 2 bases from J, the junction kept 5 bases outside the gene matches. Germline CDR1 and CDR2: LNHDA and SQIVND (reference sequence). The CDR3 runs to 17 residues. CDR3 sequence reads: CASSIVRTGAYNSPLHF. The CDR3 bases are TGTGCCAGTAGTATAGTCCGGACAGGCGCCTATAATTCACCCCTCCACTTT. Together with reference TRBV19 and TRBJ1-6, the CDR3 gives the full variable domain: DGGITQSPKYLFRKEGQNVTLSCEQNLNHDAMYWYRQDPGQGLRLIYYSQIVNDFQKGDIAEGYSVSREKKESFPLTVTSAQKNPTAFYLCASSIVRTGAYNSPLHFGNGTRLTVT.

This chain joins TRBV4-1 and TRBJ2-4; D is uncertain. Germline V gene sequence: CDR1 MGHRA, CDR2 YSYEKL. The CDR3 is made up of 15 amino acids. Trimming pared 1 base from V and 2 bases from J, leaving 9 bases between. The CDR3 DNA sequence: TGCGCCAGCAGCCAAGTGAGCCCTTCCAAAAACATTCAGTACTTC. Protein: CASSQVSPSKNIQYF.

V and J are TRBV28 and TRBJ2-7; 7 nucleotides agree with TRBD1. Germline lookup yields CDR1 MDHEN and CDR2 SYDVKM. The CDR3 spans 13 residues. The J segment lost 2 bases and the V segment lost 7 bases, leaving 5 bases of the junction unmatched. CDR3 loop: CASTGDSPYEQYF. CDR3 DNA sequence: TGTGCCAGCACTGGGGACAGTCCCTACGAGCAGTACTTC.

The chain's CDR3 is CASNPRDRSYTF. The CDR3 DNA is TGTGCCAGCAACCCACGGGACAGGAGCTACACCTTC. The chain has TRBV5-6 and TRBJ1-2; the match to TRBD1 covers 8 bases. The CDR3 contains 12 residues. CDR1 and CDR2 (germline): SGHDT, YYEEEE. Trimming cost V 6 bases and J 9 bases; bases outside gene matches: 7.

This chain links TRBV7-2 with TRBJ1-1, with D unresolved. Trimming removed 1 base from V and 5 bases from J, with 5 bases in between. The CDR3 sequence is 12 residues long. Germline V CDR1 and CDR2: SGHTA, FQGNSA. CDR3 region: CASSLDRTEAFF. The CDR3 DNA reads as TGTGCCAGCAGCTTAGATAGAACTGAAGCTTTCTTT.

The rearrangement uses TRBV13 and TRBJ2-5, with D uncertain. The CDR3 is 14 residues long. Germline V CDR1 and CDR2: PRHDT, FYEKMQ (reference sequence). Trimming removed 4 bases from V and 5 bases from J, with 14 bases in between. The DNA for the CDR3 is TGTGCCAGCAGCTCCGGGCCCGTCGAGGAGACCCAGTACTTC. Translated: CASSSGPVEETQYF.

The rearrangement uses TRBV15 and TRBJ2-7, with a tentative D call TRBD1 (6 bases). The germline gives CDR1 LNHNV, CDR2 YYDKDF (reference sequence). The CDR3 consists of 14 residues. Trimming removed 5 bases from V and 0 bases from J, with 11 bases in between. Here the CDR3 reads CATSPQGSSYEQYF. The CDR3 DNA is TGTGCCACCAGCCCCCAGGGGAGCTCCTACGAGCAGTACTTC.

The chain joins TRBV7-7 to TRBJ2-2; D unclear. Germline CDR1 SSHAT, CDR2 FNYEAQ (reference sequence). The CDR3 is 13 residues long. Between the trimmed V and J ends, which lost 3 bases and 5 bases, there was a span of 7 bases. The CDR3 coding sequence is TGTGCCAGCAGCTTGAGTGGGACCGGGGAGCTGTTTTTT. Protein: CASSLSGTGELFF.

This clone was recorded only once. The CDR3 is CASSLQPPAGQGAYGYTF. The CDR3 DNA sequence: TGTGCCAGCAGTCTCCAACCGCCCGCGGGACAGGGTGCCTATGGCTACACCTTC. The chain has TRBV28 and TRBJ1-2, with 9 bases fitting TRBD1. The CDR3 covers 18 residues. Germline V gene lookup returns CDR1 MDHEN and CDR2 SYDVKM. With 5 bases clipped from V and 4 bases from J, the junction kept 17 bases outside the gene matches.

This clone was recorded only once. V is TRBV6-5 and J is TRBJ2-7; D not certain. V was shortened by 6 bases and J by 4 bases, with 7 bases between the two germline ends. The V gene's germline CDR1 is MNHEY and CDR2 SVGAGI. The CDR3 totals 11 residues. The CDR3, as DNA: TGTGCCAGCAGACTTAGTTACGAGCAGTACTTC. This codes for CASRLSYEQYF.

The V call is TRBV9, the J call TRBJ2-5; D not resolved. The germline V and J ends were trimmed by 4 bases and 3 bases, with 10 bases remaining between them. The CDR3 contains 13 residues. Germline V CDR1 and CDR2: SGDLS, YYNGEE. CDR3 DNA sequence: TGTGCCAGCAGCCCCCATGGGGAAGAGACCCAGTACTTC. Translation: CASSPHGEETQYF.

This clone was recorded once. The gene calls are TRBV5-5 and TRBJ2-7; 7 bases agree with TRBD1. Germline V gene lookup returns CDR1 SGHKS and CDR2 YYEKEE (reference sequence). This CDR3 spans 17 amino acids. V lost 2 bases and J lost 6; bases outside the gene matches: 17. CDR3 sequence reads: CASSLREARLAGGEQYF. CDR3 DNA sequence: TGTGCCAGCAGCTTAAGAGAGGCCCGGCTAGCAGGGGGCGAGCAGTACTTC.

The J gene is TRBJ1-2, the V gene TRBV11-2; 7 positions agree with TRBD1. The CDR3 is 18 residues long. Germline trimming cut 1 base from V and 6 bases from J; bases unmatched to any gene: 17. Germline CDR1 and CDR2: SGHAT and FQNNGV. CDR3 nucleotides: TGTGCCAGCAGCTTAGGACCTTTAATTGCAAAACAGGGGAATGGCTACACCTTC. Protein: CASSLGPLIAKQGNGYTF.

This chain connects TRBV11-2 to TRBJ2-2; 9 nucleotides line up with TRBD2. CDR3 length equals 16 residues. The germline V gene has CDR1 SGHAT and CDR2 FQNNGV. V was clipped by 4 bases and J by 2 bases; unmatched bases: 5. The CDR3 DNA follows: TGTGCCAGCAGCTACCGGACTAGCGCAAACACCGGGGAGCTGTTTTTT. Translated: CASSYRTSANTGELFF. Looking up the rest from reference TRBV11-2 and TRBJ2-2 gives the full variable domain: EAGVAQSPRYKIIEKRQSVAFWCNPISGHATLYWYQQILGQGPKLLIQFQNNGVVDDSQLPKDRFSAERLKGVDSTLKIQPAKLEDSAVYLCASSYRTSANTGELFFGEGSRLTVL.

This rearrangement joins TRBV9 to TRBJ2-1; 16 nucleotides line up with TRBD2. J lost 5 bases, V lost 3 bases, and 5 bases had no gene match. This CDR3 contains 17 residues. From germline, CDR1 is SGDLS and CDR2 YYNGEE. The CDR3 DNA sequence: TGTGCCAGCAGCGGAGGGACTAGCGGGAGGGCCAACAATGAGCAGTTCTTC. Encoded protein: CASSGGTSGRANNEQFF.

The rearrangement links TRBV5-1 to TRBJ2-7; 9 bases are a match to TRBD1. With 3 bases clipped from V and 3 bases from J, the junction kept 4 bases outside the gene matches. The germline V gene encodes CDR1 SGHRS and CDR2 YFSETQ. This CDR3 spans 14 amino acids. DNA of the CDR3: TGCGCCAGCAGCTACGGGGACAGGGTCTACGAGCAGTACTTC. Its translation is CASSYGDRVYEQYF.

This chain connects TRBV7-9 to TRBJ2-7; 8 bases fit TRBD2. V gave up 3 bases and J gave up 4 bases; unmatched junction bases: 8. Germline V gives CDR1 SEHNR, CDR2 FQNEAQ (reference sequence). The length of the CDR3 is 15 residues. CDR3 residues: CASSFSTSVAYEQYF. The CDR3 bases are TGTGCCAGCAGCTTTTCGACTAGCGTAGCTTACGAGCAGTACTTC.

This chain links TRBV4-3 with TRBJ2-1; 8 bases are shared with TRBD2. Germline V gene lookup returns CDR1 LGHNA and CDR2 YSLEER. Trimming took 0 bases from V and 5 from J; bases not matched to a gene: 0. The CDR3 runs 14 residues. CDR3 in DNA: TGCGCCAGCAGCCAAGAACTAGCGGACAATGAGCAGTTCTTC. It encodes CASSQELADNEQFF.

This clone was recorded only once. This rearrangement joins TRBV11-2 to TRBJ1-2; unclear D gene. Germline-derived CDR1 and CDR2 are SGHAT and FQNNGV. V lost 0 bases and J 13 bases, leaving 9 bases between the germline ends. The CDR3 contains 11 residues. The CDR3 coding sequence is TGTGCCAGCAGCTTAGAAAGGGTCGGCACCTTC. Translated, it gives CASSLERVGTF.

The genes are TRBV5-3 and TRBJ2-7; possible D gene TRBD1, 5 bases. TRBV5-3 counts as an open reading frame of uncertain function. V was shortened by 4 bases and J by 1 base, with 9 bases between the two germline ends. The CDR3 has 13 amino acids. The CDR3 bases are TGTGCCAGAAGCAGGACAACGTCCTACGAGCAGTACTTC. It is translated as CARSRTTSYEQYF.

The chain couples TRBV6-5 to TRBJ2-7; D is unclear. Germline-derived CDR1 and CDR2 are MNHEY and SVGAGI. CDR3 length equals 12 residues. V lost 6 bases, J lost 2 bases, and 8 bases lay in between. CDR3 nucleotides: TGTGCCAGCAGAGCAGCGACCTACGAGCAGTACTTC. Amino acids: CASRAATYEQYF.